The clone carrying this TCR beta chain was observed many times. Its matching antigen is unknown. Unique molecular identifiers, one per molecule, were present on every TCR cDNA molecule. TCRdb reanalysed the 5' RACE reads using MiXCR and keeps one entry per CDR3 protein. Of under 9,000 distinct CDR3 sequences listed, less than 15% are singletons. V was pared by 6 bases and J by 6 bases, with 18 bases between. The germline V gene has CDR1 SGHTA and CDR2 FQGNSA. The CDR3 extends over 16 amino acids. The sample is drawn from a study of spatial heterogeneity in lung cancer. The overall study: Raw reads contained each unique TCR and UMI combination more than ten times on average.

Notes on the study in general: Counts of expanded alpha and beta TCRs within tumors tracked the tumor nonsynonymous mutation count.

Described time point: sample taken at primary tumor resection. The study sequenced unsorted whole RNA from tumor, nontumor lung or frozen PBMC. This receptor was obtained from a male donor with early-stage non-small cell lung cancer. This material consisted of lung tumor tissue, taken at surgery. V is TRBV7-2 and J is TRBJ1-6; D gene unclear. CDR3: CASRLAGGRLNSPLHF. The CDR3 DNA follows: TGTGCCAGCAGACTCGCGGGAGGCAGACTTAATTCACCCCTCCACTTT.